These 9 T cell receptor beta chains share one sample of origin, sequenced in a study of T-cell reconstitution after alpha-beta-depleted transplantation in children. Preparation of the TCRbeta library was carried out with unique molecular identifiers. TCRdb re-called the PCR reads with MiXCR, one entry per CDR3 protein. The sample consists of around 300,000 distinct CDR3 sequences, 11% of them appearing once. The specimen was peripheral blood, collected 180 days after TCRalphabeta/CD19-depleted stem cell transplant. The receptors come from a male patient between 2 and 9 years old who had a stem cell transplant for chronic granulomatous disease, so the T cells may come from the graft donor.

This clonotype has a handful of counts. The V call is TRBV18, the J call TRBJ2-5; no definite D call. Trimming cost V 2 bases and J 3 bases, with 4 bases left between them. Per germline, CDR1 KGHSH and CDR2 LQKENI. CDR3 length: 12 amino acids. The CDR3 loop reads CASSPKKETQYF. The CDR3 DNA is TGTGCCAGCTCACCAAAGAAAGAGACCCAGTACTTC. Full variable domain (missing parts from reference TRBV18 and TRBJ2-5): NAGVMQNPRHLVRRRGQEARLRCSPMKGHSHVYWYRQLPEEGLKFMVYLQKENIIDESGMPKERFSAEFPKEGPSILRIQQVVRGDSAAYFCASSPKKETQYFGPGTRLLVL.

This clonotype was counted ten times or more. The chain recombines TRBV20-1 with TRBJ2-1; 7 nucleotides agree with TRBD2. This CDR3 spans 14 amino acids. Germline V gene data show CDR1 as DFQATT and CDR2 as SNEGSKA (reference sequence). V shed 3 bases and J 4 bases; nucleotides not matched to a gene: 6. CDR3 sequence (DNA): TGCAGTGCTAGGGGCGGGGGAACATACAATGAGCAGTTCTTC. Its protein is CSARGGGTYNEQFF.

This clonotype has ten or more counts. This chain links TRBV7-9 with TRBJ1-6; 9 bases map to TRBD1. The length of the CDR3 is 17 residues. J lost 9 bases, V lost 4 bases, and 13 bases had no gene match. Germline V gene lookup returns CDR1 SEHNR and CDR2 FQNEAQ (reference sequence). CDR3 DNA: TGTGCCAGCAGCTCACACGAGAGGGAGGGACAGGGTTCACCCCTCCACTTT. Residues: CASSSHEREGQGSPLHF.

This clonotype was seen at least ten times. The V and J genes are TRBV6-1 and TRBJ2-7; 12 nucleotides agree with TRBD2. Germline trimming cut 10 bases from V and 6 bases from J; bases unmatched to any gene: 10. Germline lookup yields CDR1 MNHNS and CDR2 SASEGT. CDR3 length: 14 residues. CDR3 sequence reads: CANPPGLAGFEQYF. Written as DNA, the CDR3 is TGTGCCAACCCGCCGGGACTAGCGGGCTTCGAGCAGTACTTC.

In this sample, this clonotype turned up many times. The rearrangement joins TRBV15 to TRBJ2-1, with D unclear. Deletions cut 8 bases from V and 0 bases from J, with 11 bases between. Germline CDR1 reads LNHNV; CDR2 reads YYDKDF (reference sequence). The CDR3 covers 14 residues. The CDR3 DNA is TGTGCCACCTCAAGGCCTAGCTCCTACAATGAGCAGTTCTTC. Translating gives CATSRPSSYNEQFF. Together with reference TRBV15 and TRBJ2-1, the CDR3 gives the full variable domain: DAMVIQNPRYQVTQFGKPVTLSCSQTLNHNVMYWYQQKSSQAPKLLFHYYDKDFNNEADTPDNFQSRRPNTSFCFLDIRSPGLGDTAMYLCATSRPSSYNEQFFGPGTRLTVL.

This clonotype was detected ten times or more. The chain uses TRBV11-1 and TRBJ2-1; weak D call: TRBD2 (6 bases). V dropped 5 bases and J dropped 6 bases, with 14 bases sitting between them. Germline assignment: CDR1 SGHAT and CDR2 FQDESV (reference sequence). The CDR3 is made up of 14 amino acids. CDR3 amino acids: CASSQLTSFNEQFF. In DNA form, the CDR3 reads TGTGCCAGCAGCCAGCTGACTAGTTTCAATGAGCAGTTCTTC.

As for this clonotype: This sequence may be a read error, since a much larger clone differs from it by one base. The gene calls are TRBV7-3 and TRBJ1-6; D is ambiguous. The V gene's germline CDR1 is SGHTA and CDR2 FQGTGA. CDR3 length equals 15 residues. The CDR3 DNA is TGTGCCACCAGCTTAACCTTTGACGGATTGTCACCCCTCCACTTT. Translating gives CATSLTFDGLSPLHF.

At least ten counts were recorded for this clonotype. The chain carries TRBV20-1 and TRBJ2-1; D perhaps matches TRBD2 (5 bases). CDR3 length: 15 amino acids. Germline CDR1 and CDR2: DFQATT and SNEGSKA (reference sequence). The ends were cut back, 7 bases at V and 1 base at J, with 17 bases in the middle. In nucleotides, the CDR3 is TGCAGTGTAAAAGTCCTACTAGGATCCTACAATGAGCAGTTCTTC. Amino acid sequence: CSVKVLLGSYNEQFF.

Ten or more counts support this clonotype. CDR3 in amino acids: CASSDRGRRSNQPQHF. CDR3 in DNA: TGTGCCAGCTCAGACAGGGGGCGGAGGAGCAATCAGCCCCAGCATTTT. V usage is TRBV18 and J usage is TRBJ1-5; 10 bases align to TRBD1. The J segment lost 1 base and the V segment lost 5 bases, leaving 5 bases of the junction unmatched. The CDR3 is 16 amino acids. Germline-derived CDR1 and CDR2 are KGHSH and LQKENI.